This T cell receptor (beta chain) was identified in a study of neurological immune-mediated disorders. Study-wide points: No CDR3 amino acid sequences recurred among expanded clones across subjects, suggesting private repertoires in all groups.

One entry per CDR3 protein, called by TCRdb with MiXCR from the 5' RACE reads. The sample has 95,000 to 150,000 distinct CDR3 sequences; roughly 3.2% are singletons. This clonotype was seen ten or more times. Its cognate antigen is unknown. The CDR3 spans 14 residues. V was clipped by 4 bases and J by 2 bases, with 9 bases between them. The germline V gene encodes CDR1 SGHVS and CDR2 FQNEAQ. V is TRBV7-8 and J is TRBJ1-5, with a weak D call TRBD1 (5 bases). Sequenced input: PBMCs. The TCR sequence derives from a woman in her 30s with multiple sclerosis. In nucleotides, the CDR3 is TGTGCCAGCAGCTGGAGGGGAGGCAATCAGCCCCAGCATTTT. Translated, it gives CASSWRGGNQPQHF.